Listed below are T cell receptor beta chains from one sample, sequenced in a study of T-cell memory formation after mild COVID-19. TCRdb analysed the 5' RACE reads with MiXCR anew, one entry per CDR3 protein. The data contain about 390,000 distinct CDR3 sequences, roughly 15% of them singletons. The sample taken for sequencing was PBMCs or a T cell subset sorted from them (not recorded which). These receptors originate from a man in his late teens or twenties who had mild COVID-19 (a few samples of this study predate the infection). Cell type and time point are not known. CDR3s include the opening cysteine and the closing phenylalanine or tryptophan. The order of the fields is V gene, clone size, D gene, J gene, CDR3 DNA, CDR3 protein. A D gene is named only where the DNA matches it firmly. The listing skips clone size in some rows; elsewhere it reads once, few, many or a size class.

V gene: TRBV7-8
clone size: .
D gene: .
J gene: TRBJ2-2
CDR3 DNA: TGTGCCAGCAGCCCCACCAGGGGCCCGGGGCTGTTTTTT
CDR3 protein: CASSPTRGPGLFF

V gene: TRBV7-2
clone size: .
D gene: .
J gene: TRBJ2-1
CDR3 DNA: TGTGCCAGCAGCTTAGATCTTCACAGGTCGGCTGAGCAGTTCTTC
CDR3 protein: CASSLDLHRSAEQFF

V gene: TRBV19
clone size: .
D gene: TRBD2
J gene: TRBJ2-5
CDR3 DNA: TGTGCCAGTAGTATGACTAGCGGGGGGCAAGAGACCCAGTACTTC
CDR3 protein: CASSMTSGGQETQYF

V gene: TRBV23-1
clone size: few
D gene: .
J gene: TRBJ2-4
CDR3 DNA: TGCGCCAGCAGTCAATCGCGGGCGAGGGCCAAAAACATTCAGTACTTC
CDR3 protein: CASSQSRARAKNIQYF

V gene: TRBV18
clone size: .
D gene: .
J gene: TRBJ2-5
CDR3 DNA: TGTGCCAGCTCACCTATGGGCAGACAAGAGACCCAGTACTTC
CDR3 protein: CASSPMGRQETQYF

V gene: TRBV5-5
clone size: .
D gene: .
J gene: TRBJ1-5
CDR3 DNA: TGTGCCAGCAGCTTGGGATGGGTTATGGAGCCCCAGCATTTT
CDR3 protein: CASSLGWVMEPQHF

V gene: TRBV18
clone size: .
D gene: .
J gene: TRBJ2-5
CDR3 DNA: TGTGCCAGCTCACGGCTAGCGAAGGGGGAGACCCAGTACTTC
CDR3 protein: CASSRLAKGETQYF

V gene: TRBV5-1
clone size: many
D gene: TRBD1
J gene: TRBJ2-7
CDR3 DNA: TGCGCCAGCAGCTTTCTTACAGGGGGCTCCGAGCAGTACTTC
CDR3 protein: CASSFLTGGSEQYF

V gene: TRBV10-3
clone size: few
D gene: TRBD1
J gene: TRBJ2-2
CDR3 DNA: TGTGCCATCAGTGAGTTATGGGACAGGAACACCGGGGAGCTGTTTTTT
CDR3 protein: CAISELWDRNTGELFF

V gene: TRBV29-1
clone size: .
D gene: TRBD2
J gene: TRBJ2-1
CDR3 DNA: TGCAGCGTTGATGGGACTAGCGGGGGGAGCTCCTACAATGAGCAGTTCTTC
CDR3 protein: CSVDGTSGGSSYNEQFF

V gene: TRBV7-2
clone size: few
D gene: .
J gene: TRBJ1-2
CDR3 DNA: TGTGCCAGCAGCCGTGGGGGGGACTATGGCTACACCTTC
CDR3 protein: CASSRGGDYGYTF

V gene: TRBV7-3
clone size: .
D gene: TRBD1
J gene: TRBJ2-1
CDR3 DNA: TGTGACAGCAGCTTCGACAGGGCGGTCTACAATGAGCAGTTCTTC
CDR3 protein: CDSSFDRAVYNEQFF

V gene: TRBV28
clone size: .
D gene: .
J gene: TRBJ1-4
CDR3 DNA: TGTGCCAGCAGTGGCGGGAGTACCCTTCACGAAAAACTGTTTTTT
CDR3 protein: CASSGGSTLHEKLFF

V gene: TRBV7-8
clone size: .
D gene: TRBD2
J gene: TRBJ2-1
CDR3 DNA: TGTGCCAGCAGCGGACTAGCGGTGTCCTACAATGAGCAGTTCTTC
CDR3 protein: CASSGLAVSYNEQFF

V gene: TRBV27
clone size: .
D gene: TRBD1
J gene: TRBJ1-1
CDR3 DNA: TGTGCCAGCAGCATAGACAGGGGGCTCAAAGCTTTCTTT
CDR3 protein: CASSIDRGLKAFF

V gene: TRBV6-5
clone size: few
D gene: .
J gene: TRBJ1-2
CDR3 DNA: TGTGCCAGCAGTTACTCGATGTTGGGACAACGTTATGGCTACACCTTC
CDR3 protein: CASSYSMLGQRYGYTF

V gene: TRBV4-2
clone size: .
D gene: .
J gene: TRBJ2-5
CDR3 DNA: TGTGCCAGCAGCCAAGACCCGGTGGGAGCGCCCCAAGAGACCCAGTACTTC
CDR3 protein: CASSQDPVGAPQETQYF

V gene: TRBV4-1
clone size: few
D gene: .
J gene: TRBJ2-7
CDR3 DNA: TGCGCCAGCAGCCAATTCCGTACGGGACCTCGGCAGTACTTC
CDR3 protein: CASSQFRTGPRQYF

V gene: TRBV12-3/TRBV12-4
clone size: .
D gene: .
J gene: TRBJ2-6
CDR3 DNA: TGTGCCAGCAGGGGGCAGGGAACTGGGGCCAACGTCCTGACTTTC
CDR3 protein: CASRGQGTGANVLTF

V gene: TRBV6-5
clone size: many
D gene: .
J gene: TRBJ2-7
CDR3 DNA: TGTGCCAGCAGCCCGGGAAGGGGGAAGTACGAGCAGTACTTC
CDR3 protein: CASSPGRGKYEQYF

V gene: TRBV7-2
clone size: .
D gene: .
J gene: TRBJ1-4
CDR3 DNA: TGTGCCAGCAGCCCAACCAACCTCAGGATGCTAGATGAAAAACTGTTTTTT
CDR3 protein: CASSPTNLRMLDEKLFF

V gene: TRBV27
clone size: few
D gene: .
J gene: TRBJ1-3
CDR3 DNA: TGTGCCAGCAGTTACATCCCGCTCTCCGGAAACACCATATATTTT
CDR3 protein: CASSYIPLSGNTIYF

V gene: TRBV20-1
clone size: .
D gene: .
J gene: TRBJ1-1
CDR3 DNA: TGCAGTGCCCGGCCGGGGTACACTGAAGCTTTCTTT
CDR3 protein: CSARPGYTEAFF

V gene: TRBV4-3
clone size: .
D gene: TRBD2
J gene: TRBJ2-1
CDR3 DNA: TGCGCCAGCAGCCAAGATCCTTCAGCGGGGGGGCTTCGTAATGAGCAGTTCTTC
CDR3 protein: CASSQDPSAGGLRNEQFF

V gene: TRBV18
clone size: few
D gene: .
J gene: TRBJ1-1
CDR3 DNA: TGTGCCAGCTCACCAGAACGGGCGAACACTGAAGCTTTCTTT
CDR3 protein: CASSPERANTEAFF

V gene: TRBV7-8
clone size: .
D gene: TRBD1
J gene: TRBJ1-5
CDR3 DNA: TGTGCCAGCAGCGGGGACAGGGCATCCAATCAGCCCCAGCATTTT
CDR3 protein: CASSGDRASNQPQHF

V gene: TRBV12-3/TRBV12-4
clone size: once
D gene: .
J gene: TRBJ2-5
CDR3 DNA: TGTGCCAGCATGGGGCAAGAAGAGACCCAGTACTTC
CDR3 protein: CASMGQEETQYF

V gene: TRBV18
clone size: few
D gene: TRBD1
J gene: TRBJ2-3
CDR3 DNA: TGTGCCAGCTTCCAGGGGGCGATGAGCACAGATACGCAGTATTTT
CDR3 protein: CASFQGAMSTDTQYF

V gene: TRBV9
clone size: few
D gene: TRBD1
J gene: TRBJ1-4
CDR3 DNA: TGTGCCAGCAGCCGGGACAGGGGGGAAAAACTGTTTTTT
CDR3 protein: CASSRDRGEKLFF